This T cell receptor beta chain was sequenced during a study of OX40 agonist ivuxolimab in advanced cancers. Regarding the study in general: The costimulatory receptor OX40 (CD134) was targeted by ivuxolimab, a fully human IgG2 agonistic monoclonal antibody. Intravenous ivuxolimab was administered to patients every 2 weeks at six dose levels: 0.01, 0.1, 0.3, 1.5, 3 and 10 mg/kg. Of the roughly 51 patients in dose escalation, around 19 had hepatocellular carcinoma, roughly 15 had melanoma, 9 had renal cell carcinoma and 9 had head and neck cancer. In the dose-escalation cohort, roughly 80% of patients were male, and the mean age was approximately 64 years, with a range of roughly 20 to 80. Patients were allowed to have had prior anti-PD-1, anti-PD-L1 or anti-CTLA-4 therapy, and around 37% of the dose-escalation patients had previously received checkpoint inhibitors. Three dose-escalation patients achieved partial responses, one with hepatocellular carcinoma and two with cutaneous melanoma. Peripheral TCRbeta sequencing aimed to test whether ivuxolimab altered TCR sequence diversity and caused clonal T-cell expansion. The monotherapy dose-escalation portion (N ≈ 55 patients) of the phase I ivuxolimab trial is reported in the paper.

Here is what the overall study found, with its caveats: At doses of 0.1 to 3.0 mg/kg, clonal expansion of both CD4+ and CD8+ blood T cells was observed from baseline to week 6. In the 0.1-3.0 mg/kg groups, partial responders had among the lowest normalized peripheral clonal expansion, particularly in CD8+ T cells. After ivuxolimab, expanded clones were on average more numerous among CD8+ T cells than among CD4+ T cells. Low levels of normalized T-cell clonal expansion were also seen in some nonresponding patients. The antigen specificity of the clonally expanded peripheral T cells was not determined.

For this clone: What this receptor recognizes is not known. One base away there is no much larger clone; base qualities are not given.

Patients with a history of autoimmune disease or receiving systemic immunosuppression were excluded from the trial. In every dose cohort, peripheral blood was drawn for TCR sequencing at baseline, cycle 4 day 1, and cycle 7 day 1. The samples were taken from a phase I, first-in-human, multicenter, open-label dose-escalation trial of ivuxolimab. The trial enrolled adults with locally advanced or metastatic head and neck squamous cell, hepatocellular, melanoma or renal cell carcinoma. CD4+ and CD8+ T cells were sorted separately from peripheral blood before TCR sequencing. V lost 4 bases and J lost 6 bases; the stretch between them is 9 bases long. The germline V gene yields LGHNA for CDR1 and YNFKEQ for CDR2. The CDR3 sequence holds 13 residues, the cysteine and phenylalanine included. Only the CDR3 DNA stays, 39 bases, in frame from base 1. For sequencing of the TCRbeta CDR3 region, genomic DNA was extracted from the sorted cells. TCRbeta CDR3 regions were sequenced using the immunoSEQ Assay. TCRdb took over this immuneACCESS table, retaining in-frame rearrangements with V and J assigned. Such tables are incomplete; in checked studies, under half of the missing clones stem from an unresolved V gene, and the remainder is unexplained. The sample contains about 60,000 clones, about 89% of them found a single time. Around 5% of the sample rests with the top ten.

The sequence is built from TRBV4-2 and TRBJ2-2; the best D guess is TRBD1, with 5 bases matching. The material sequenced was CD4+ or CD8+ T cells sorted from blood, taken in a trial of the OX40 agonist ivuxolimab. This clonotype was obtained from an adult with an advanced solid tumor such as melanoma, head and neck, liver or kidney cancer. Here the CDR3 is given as CASSRTGSGELFF. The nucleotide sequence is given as TGTGCCAGCAGCCGCACAGGATCCGGGGAGCTGTTTTTT.